The 2 T cell receptor beta chains reported below all come from one sample, sequenced in a study of blood T cell repertoires in COVID-19. Clones were read by immunoSEQ multiplex PCR, and TCRdb kept only the in-frame ones, dropping some. The table records some 220,000 clones, about 87% of them present only once. The material sequenced was PBMCs or T cells enriched from blood (not recorded which). These receptor sequences come from a woman in her twenties or thirties who had recovered from COVID-19.

This sequence joins TRBV6-5 and TRBJ1-6, with D perhaps matching TRBD1 (6 bases). V gave up 6 bases and J gave up 7 bases, with 13 bases separating them. Germline assignment: CDR1 MNHEY and CDR2 SVGAGI. This CDR3 is built from 14 residues. The CDR3 is CASSRQVLNSPLHF. DNA of the CDR3: TGTGCCAGCAGCCGACAGGTCCTGAATTCACCCCTCCACTTT.

The chain uses TRBV7-9 and TRBJ2-1; D uncertain. The germline V gene encodes CDR1 SEHNR and CDR2 FQNEAQ (reference sequence). The CDR3 spans 12 residues. Trimming cost V 3 bases and J 10 bases, with 10 bases left between them. CDR3 sequence reads: CASSLSPREQFF. The DNA of the CDR3 is TGTGCCAGCAGCTTGAGCCCCCGCGAGCAGTTCTTC.